The 12 T cell receptor beta chains presented below share a single source sample, sequenced in a study of sequential checkpoint blockade in melanoma. Indicated treatment: randomized to nivolumab then ipilimumab (arm A) or the reverse (arm B). TCRdb's copy holds only in-frame clones and misses some; the assay was immunoSEQ multiplex PCR. The data hold roughly 6,300 clones, with about half observed a single time. Sequenced material: CD8+ T cells sorted from blood (inferred from file names), taken from a patient given nivolumab and ipilimumab in sequence. The receptors shown here come from a human donor with melanoma.

The CDR3, as DNA: TGTGCCAGCAGCCGGGCGACTAGCGGGATAAGAGAGACCCAGTACTTC. This codes for CASSRATSGIRETQYF. The J gene is TRBJ2-5, the V gene TRBV14; 11 bases line up with TRBD2. The junction had 8 bases not matched to a gene; V was cut back by 4 bases and J by 4 bases. Germline V CDR1 and CDR2: SGHDN, FVKESK. The CDR3 has 16 residues. Full variable domain (rest looked up from reference TRBV14 and TRBJ2-5): EAGVTQFPSHSVIEKGQTVTLRCDPISGHDNLYWYRRVMGKEIKFLLHFVKESKQDESGMPNNRFLAERTGGTYSTLKVQPAELEDSGVYFCASSRATSGIRETQYFGPGTRLLVL.

The V call is TRBV7-9, the J call TRBJ2-5; D may be TRBD1 (5 bases). Gene TRBJ2-7 matches the end of the DNA better, so the J call may be wrong. Germline V gene data show CDR1 as SEHNR and CDR2 as FQNEAQ (reference sequence). CDR3 length: 16 residues. The CDR3 protein is CASSLDIGASIYEQYF. The CDR3 nucleotides are TGTGCCAGCAGCTTAGACATAGGGGCATCGATCTACGAGCAGTACTTC.

This CDR3 is CASSQGTSGLTDTQYF. The CDR3 region has the DNA TGCGCCAGCAGCCAAGGGACTAGCGGGTTGACAGATACGCAGTATTTT. The chain recombines TRBV4-3 with TRBJ2-3; TRBD2 matches 11 bases. The CDR3 is 16 residues long. J gave up 3 bases and V 1 base, and 3 bases lay outside the gene matches. CDR1 and CDR2 (germline): LGHNA, YSLEER.

The chain combines TRBV7-2 with TRBJ1-5; 7 bases line up with TRBD1. The V gene's germline CDR1 is SGHTA and CDR2 FQGNSA. V lost 5 bases, J lost 10 bases, and 8 bases stayed unmatched. This CDR3 is 13 amino acids long. Written as DNA, the CDR3 is TGTGCCAGCAGCCAGGACAGGCGGCACCCCCAGCATTTT. This gives the protein CASSQDRRHPQHF.

The genes are TRBV7-8 and TRBJ1-3, with a possible D match to TRBD1 (5 bases). The germline V and J ends were trimmed by 7 bases and 7 bases, with 26 bases remaining between them. CDR1 is SGHVS and CDR2 is FQNEAQ in the germline V gene. The CDR3 sequence is 17 residues long. The CDR3 is CASIVHRDSQGENTIYF. DNA of the CDR3: TGTGCCAGCATAGTGCACCGGGACTCACAAGGGGAGAACACCATATATTTT.

This clone is a singleton in its sample. CDR3 in amino acids: CASSAGASSYNEQFF. The CDR3 nucleotides read TGTGCCAGCAGTGCAGGGGCGAGCTCCTACAATGAGCAGTTCTTC. The chain joins TRBV6-5 to TRBJ2-1, with a weak D call TRBD1 (6 bases). Germline V gene sequence: CDR1 MNHEY, CDR2 SVGAGI. The V end lost 5 bases, the J end lost 0 bases, and 11 bases lay between the germline ends. This CDR3 region has 15 residues.

V and J are TRBV19 and TRBJ2-5; D possibly corresponds to TRBD2 (6 bases). The CDR3 is 14 amino acids. The V and J ends lost 3 bases and 3 bases respectively, with 11 bases between them. Germline CDR1 is LNHDA and CDR2 is SQIVND (reference sequence). CDR3 protein: CASSMRQREETQYF. The CDR3 nucleotides read TGTGCCAGTAGTATGAGGCAGCGGGAAGAGACCCAGTACTTC.

The rearrangement links TRBV7-6 to TRBJ1-6, with unresolved D. CDR3 size: 13 residues. CDR1 and CDR2 from the germline V gene are SGHVS and FNYEAQ. V lost 0 bases and J lost 6, with 3 bases in between. The CDR3 DNA sequence: TGTGCCAGCAGCTTAGCCCTTAATTCACCCCTCCACTTT. Protein product: CASSLALNSPLHF.

This chain links TRBV9 with TRBJ2-1; a possible D gene is TRBD1 (5 bases). Germline V gives CDR1 SGDLS, CDR2 YYNGEE. CDR3 size: 15 residues. V was cut by 7 bases and J by 0 bases, with 14 bases left in between. For the CDR3, the DNA is TGTGCCAGCTCTATTTCAACAGGCTCCTACAATGAGCAGTTCTTC. It specifies CASSISTGSYNEQFF.

There are a few counts of this clone. The CDR3 DNA is TGTGCCAGCAGCCCCGGTTACGAGCAGTACTTC. Amino acids: CASSPGYEQYF. The chain recombines TRBV7-9 with TRBJ2-7; D not certain. From germline, CDR1 is SEHNR and CDR2 FQNEAQ (reference sequence). CDR3 length equals 11 residues. Trimming stripped 5 bases from V and 4 bases from J, with 6 bases between.

The chain carries TRBV6-4 and TRBJ2-1, with 8 bases fitting TRBD2. Germline CDR1 is MRHNA and CDR2 is SNTAGT. After removal of 5 bases from V and 8 bases from J, the junction contained 11 bases not matched to a gene. This CDR3 region has 15 residues. Here the CDR3 DNA reads TGTGCCAGCAGTCCAAACGGGGGGGCAGTCCATGAGCAGTTCTTC. It translates to CASSPNGGAVHEQFF.

V and J are TRBV7-2 and TRBJ2-2; D is possibly TRBD2 (5 bases). CDR1 and CDR2 from the germline V gene are SGHTA and FQGNSA. Between the trimmed V and J ends, which lost 1 base and 0 bases, there was a span of 9 bases. The CDR3 extends over 16 amino acids. CDR3 DNA: TGTGCCAGCAGCTTAGGGTCCGGGACGAACACCGGGGAGCTGTTTTTT. This codes for CASSLGSGTNTGELFF.